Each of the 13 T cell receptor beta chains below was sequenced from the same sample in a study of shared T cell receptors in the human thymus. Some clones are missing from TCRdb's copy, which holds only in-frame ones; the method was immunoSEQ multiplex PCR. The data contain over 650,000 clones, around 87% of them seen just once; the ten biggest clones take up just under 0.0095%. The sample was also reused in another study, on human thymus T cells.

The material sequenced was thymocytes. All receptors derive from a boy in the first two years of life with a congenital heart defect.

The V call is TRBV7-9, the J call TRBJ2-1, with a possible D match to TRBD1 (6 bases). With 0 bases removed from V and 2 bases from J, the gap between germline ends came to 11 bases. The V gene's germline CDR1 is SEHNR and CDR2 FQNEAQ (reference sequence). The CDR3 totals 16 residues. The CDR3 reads CASSLAQGMPYNEQFF. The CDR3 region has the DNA TGTGCCAGCAGCTTAGCGCAGGGGATGCCCTACAATGAGCAGTTCTTC.

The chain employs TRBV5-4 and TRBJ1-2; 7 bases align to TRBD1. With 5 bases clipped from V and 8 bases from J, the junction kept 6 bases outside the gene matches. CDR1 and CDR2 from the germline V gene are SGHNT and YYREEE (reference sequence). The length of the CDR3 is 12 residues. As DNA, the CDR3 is TGTGCCAGCAGGCCGACAGGGATGGGCTACACCTTC. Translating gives CASRPTGMGYTF.

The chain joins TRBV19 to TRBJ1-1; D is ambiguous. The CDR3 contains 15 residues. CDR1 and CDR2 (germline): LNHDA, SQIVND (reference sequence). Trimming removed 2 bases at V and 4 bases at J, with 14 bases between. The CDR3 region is CASSIRRRHGTEAFF. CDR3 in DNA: TGTGCCAGTAGTATACGTCGGAGGCACGGCACTGAAGCTTTCTTT.

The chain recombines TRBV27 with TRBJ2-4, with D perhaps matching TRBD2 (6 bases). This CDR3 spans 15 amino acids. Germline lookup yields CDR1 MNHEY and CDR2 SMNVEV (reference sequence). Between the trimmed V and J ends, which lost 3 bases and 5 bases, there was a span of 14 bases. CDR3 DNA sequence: TGTGCCAGCAGTTTTAACAGGCGGGGAGAAAACATTCAGTACTTC. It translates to CASSFNRRGENIQYF.

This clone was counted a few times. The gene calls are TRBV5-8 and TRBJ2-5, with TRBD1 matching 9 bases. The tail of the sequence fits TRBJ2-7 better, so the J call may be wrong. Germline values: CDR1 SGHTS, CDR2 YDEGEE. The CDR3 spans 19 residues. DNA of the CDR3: TGTGCCAGCAGCTTGTTGGATCGTGACAGGGGGGGATCTTTCTACGAGCAGTACTTC. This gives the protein CASSLLDRDRGGSFYEQYF.

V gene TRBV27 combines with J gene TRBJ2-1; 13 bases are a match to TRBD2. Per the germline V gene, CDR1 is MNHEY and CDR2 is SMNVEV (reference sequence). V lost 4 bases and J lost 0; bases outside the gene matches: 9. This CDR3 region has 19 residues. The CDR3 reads CASSSGTSGALSSYNEQFF. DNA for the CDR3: TGTGCCAGCAGTTCCGGGACTAGCGGGGCACTGAGCTCCTACAATGAGCAGTTCTTC.

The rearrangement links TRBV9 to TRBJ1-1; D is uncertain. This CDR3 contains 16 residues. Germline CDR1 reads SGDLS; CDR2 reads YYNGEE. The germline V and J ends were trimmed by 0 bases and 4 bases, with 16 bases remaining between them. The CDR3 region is CASSVEGLPGSTEAFF. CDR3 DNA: TGTGCCAGCAGCGTAGAAGGACTCCCCGGAAGCACTGAAGCTTTCTTT. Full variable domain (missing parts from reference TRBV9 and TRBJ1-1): DSGVTQTPKHLITATGQRVTLRCSPRSGDLSVYWYQQSLDQGLQFLIQYYNGEERAKGNILERFSAQQFPDLHSELNLSSLELGDSALYFCASSVEGLPGSTEAFFGQGTRLTVV.

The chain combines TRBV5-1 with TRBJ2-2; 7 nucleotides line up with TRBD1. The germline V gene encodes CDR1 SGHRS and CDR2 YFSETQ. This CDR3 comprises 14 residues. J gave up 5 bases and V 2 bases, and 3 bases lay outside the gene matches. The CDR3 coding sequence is TGCGCCAGCAGCTTAGGGACAGAAACCGGGGAGCTGTTTTTT. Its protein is CASSLGTETGELFF.

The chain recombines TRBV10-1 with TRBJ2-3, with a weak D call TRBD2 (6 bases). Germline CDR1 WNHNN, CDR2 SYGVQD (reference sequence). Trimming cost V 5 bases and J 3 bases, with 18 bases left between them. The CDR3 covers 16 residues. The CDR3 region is CASSKKGLLGTDTQYF. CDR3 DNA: TGCGCCAGCAGTAAGAAGGGACTTTTGGGTACAGATACGCAGTATTTT.

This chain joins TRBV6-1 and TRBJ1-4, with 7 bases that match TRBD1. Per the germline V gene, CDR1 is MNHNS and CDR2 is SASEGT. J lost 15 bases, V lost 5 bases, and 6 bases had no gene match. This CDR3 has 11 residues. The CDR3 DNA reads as TGTGCCAGCAGTAGACAGGGTTCGGTGTTTTTT. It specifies CASSRQGSVFF.

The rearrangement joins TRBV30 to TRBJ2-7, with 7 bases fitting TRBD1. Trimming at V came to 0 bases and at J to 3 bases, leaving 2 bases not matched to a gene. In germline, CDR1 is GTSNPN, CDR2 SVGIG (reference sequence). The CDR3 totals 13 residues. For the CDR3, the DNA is TGTGCCTGGAGTGTACGACAGGGCTACGAGCAGTACTTC. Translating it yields CAWSVRQGYEQYF.

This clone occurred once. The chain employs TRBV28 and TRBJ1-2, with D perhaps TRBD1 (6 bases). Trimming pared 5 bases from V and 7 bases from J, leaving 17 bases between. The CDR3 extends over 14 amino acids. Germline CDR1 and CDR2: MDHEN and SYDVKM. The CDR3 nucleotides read TGTGCCAGCAGTCCCCCGGGACAACTCCTTGGCTACACCTTC. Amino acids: CASSPPGQLLGYTF.

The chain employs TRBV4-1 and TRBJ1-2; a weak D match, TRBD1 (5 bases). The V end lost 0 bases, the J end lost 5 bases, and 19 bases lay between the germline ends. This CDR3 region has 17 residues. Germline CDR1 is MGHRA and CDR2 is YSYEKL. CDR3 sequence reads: CASSQDQVKGAGYGYTF. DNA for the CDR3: TGCGCCAGCAGCCAAGATCAGGTAAAAGGGGCAGGATATGGCTACACCTTC.